Shown below are 25 T cell receptor beta chains from a single sample sequenced in a study of blood T cell repertoires in COVID-19. The repertoire was sequenced with immunoSEQ multiplex PCR; TCRdb's copy has only in-frame clones and lacks some. Of under 350,000 clones listed, roughly 91% were seen once; the top ten hold approximately 4.2%. Sequenced material: peripheral blood. The receptors shown here come from a man in his forties with acute or convalescent COVID-19.

DNA for the CDR3: TGTGCCAGCAGTGTCAGGGGGTTCTCCTACGAGCAGTACTTC. It yields the protein CASSVRGFSYEQYF. The chain employs TRBV2 and TRBJ2-7, with TRBD1 matching over 7 bases. The V and J ends lost 4 bases and 0 bases, in that order; junction bases with no gene match: 3. Looked up from germline, CDR1 is SNHLY and CDR2 is FYNNEI. The length of the CDR3 is 14 residues.

This chain uses TRBV5-1 with TRBJ1-2; D unclear. The CDR3 sequence is 11 residues long. The germline V gene has CDR1 SGHRS and CDR2 YFSETQ. Trimming cost V 4 bases and J 3 bases, with 4 bases left between them. The CDR3 DNA sequence: TGCGCCAGCAGCCGGGACTATGGCTACACCTTC. Residues: CASSRDYGYTF.

The genes are TRBV21-1 and TRBJ1-2; TRBD1 is taken as the D call from the table, unchecked against the DNA. TRBV21-1 is shown as a pseudogene. This CDR3 comprises 17 residues. Here the CDR3 reads CASSHHPLGTEGDGYTF. CDR3 nucleotide sequence: TGTGCCAGCTCCCACCACCCACTCGGGACAGAAGGGGATGGCTACACCTTC.

This sequence joins TRBV29-1 and TRBJ2-3, with 7 bases aligning to TRBD1. V gave up 5 bases and J gave up 6 bases; unmatched junction bases: 8. This CDR3 is 13 amino acids long. Germline assignment: CDR1 SQVTM and CDR2 ANQGSEA. The CDR3 bases are TGCAGCGTTTCATCGACAGGGTTGGATACGCAGTATTTT. It is translated as CSVSSTGLDTQYF.

V usage is TRBV30 and J usage is TRBJ1-1; the D gene is possibly TRBD1 (6 bases). Between the trimmed V and J ends, which lost 8 bases and 0 bases, there was a span of 40 bases. The CDR3 has 22 amino acids. CDR1 and CDR2 (germline): GTSNPN, SVGIG (reference sequence). The CDR3 sequence: CAPLEIGQSFIAGALMNTEAFF. The CDR3 DNA is TGTGCCCCCTTAGAGATTGGACAGAGTTTTATCGCGGGTGCTTTAATGAACACTGAAGCTTTCTTT. The full variable domain, rest sourced from reference TRBV30 and TRBJ1-1, is SQTIHQWPATLVQPVGSPLSLECTVEGTSNPNLYWYRQAAGRGLQLLFYSVGIGQISSEVPQNLSASRPQDRQFILSSKKLLLSDSGFYLCAPLEIGQSFIAGALMNTEAFFGQGTRLTVV.

The J gene is TRBJ1-2, the V gene TRBV4-1; unclear D gene. V dropped 0 bases and J dropped 7 bases, with 9 bases sitting between them. The CDR3 runs to 13 residues. Germline-derived CDR1 and CDR2 are MGHRA and YSYEKL. CDR3 residues: CASSQEPVPGYTF. The CDR3 DNA reads as TGCGCCAGCAGCCAAGAGCCAGTACCTGGCTACACCTTC.

The chain employs TRBV5-6 and TRBJ2-7; weak D call: TRBD1 (5 bases). The CDR3 contains 19 residues. V lost 2 bases, J lost 0 bases, and 24 bases lay in between. The germline V gene encodes CDR1 SGHDT and CDR2 YYEEEE. The CDR3 spells CASSFSSSGLPLYSYEQYF. The CDR3 DNA sequence: TGTGCCAGCAGCTTCTCCTCCTCAGGGTTGCCCCTCTACTCCTACGAGCAGTACTTC.

Here the CDR3 DNA reads TGTGCCAGCAAACGAGCGGGGGGCCCATTCTTC. Amino acid sequence: CASKRAGGPFF. The V gene is TRBV2, the J gene TRBJ2-1; TRBD2 matches at 9 bases. Germline V gene lookup returns CDR1 SNHLY and CDR2 FYNNEI. The junction had 8 bases not matched to a gene; V was cut back by 7 bases and J by 16 bases. The CDR3 is 11 amino acids.

This clone was observed at least ten times. The V gene is TRBV9, the J gene TRBJ2-3, with D perhaps matching TRBD1 (6 bases). The germline gives CDR1 SGDLS, CDR2 YYNGEE. This CDR3 spans 15 amino acids. V shed 2 bases and J shed 5 bases, with 15 bases lying between them. The chain's CDR3 is CASSVTGNSGDTQYF. The CDR3 DNA sequence: TGTGCCAGCAGCGTTACAGGGAACTCGGGAGATACGCAGTATTTT.

CDR3 bases: TGTGCCAGCAGCTTAAAGCGGGGAGGCCCTAGGGATACGCAGTATTTT. Translated, it gives CASSLKRGGPRDTQYF. V and J are TRBV13 and TRBJ2-3, with 7 bases identical to TRBD2. Trimming at V came to 2 bases and at J to 6 bases, leaving 11 bases not matched to a gene. This CDR3 is 16 amino acids long. The germline CDR1 and CDR2 sequences are PRHDT and FYEKMQ (reference sequence).

In this sample, this clone turned up once. The V gene is TRBV2, the J gene TRBJ1-5; the match to TRBD1 covers 10 bases. This CDR3 has 14 residues. Per the germline V gene, CDR1 is SNHLY and CDR2 is FYNNEI. Trimming removed 6 bases from V and 3 bases from J; junction bases left unmatched: 2. The CDR3 reads CASRTGGHNQPQHF. CDR3 DNA: TGTGCCAGCAGGACAGGGGGCCACAATCAGCCCCAGCATTTT.

The gene calls are TRBV5-4 and TRBJ1-2; D is ambiguous. Trimming cost V 3 bases and J 3 bases, with 18 bases left between them. CDR1 SGHNT and CDR2 YYREEE come from the germline V gene (reference sequence). The CDR3 has 16 amino acids. Here the CDR3 DNA reads TGTGCCAGCAGCTCCCGTGCGCGAGGGCCGGACTATGGCTACACCTTC. Protein sequence: CASSSRARGPDYGYTF.

The chain employs TRBV7-9 and TRBJ2-3, with unresolved D. This CDR3 contains 14 residues. V shed 1 base and J shed 5 bases, with 10 bases lying between them. Germline CDR1 reads SEHNR; CDR2 reads FQNEAQ (reference sequence). The CDR3 protein is CASSLGISVDTQYF. DNA of the CDR3: TGTGCCAGCAGCTTAGGCATTAGTGTAGATACGCAGTATTTT.

This chain connects TRBV9 to TRBJ1-2; 7 bases agree with TRBD1. The ends lost 4 bases at V and 4 bases at J; junction bases unmatched: 7. The CDR3 totals 14 residues. From germline, CDR1 is SGDLS and CDR2 YYNGEE. CDR3 amino acids: CASSPQTGTYGYTF. The DNA of the CDR3 is TGTGCCAGCAGCCCCCAGACAGGGACCTATGGCTACACCTTC.

This chain joins TRBV27 and TRBJ1-2; a weak D match, TRBD1 (6 bases). V was clipped by 6 bases and J by 5 bases, with 13 bases between them. The CDR3 covers 13 residues. The germline gives CDR1 MNHEY, CDR2 SMNVEV (reference sequence). The CDR3 loop is CASRSTGKYGYTF. The CDR3, as DNA: TGTGCCAGCAGATCAACAGGGAAGTATGGCTACACCTTC.

The J gene is TRBJ2-7, the V gene TRBV5-1; 10 bases agree with TRBD1. The CDR3 spans 15 residues. Germline CDR1 and CDR2: SGHRS and YFSETQ. The V gene end was trimmed by 3 bases and the J gene end by 1 base; junction bases not matched to a gene: 4. CDR3 region: CASSSKDRGSYEQYF. The CDR3 DNA reads TGCGCCAGCAGCTCGAAGGACAGGGGGTCCTACGAGCAGTACTTC. The variable domain in full, with the rest retrieved from reference TRBV5-1 and TRBJ2-7, is KAGVTQTPRYLIKTRGQQVTLSCSPISGHRSVSWYQQTPGQGLQFLFEYFSETQRNKGNFPGRFSGRQFSNSRSEMNVSTLELGDSALYLCASSSKDRGSYEQYFGPGTRLTVT.

The gene calls are TRBV13 and TRBJ2-3, with 9 bases aligning to TRBD2. V lost 0 bases and J lost 3; bases outside the gene matches: 4. This CDR3 has 16 amino acids. Germline CDR1 PRHDT, CDR2 FYEKMQ (reference sequence). In DNA form, the CDR3 reads TGTGCCAGCAGCTTAGGGGCGGGGGGGCCAACAGATACGCAGTATTTT. This sequence encodes CASSLGAGGPTDTQYF.

Details on this clone: Other DNA sequences in this specimen translate into the identical CDR3. This sequence joins TRBV6-1 and TRBJ2-7, with a possible D match to TRBD1 (5 bases). The V end was cut by 3 bases, the J end by 2 bases, with 8 bases between. The CDR3 covers 13 residues. CDR1 is MNHNS, CDR2 SASEGT, per germline. The chain's CDR3 is CASSDRAPYEQYF. The CDR3 coding sequence is TGTGCCAGCAGTGACAGGGCCCCCTACGAGCAGTACTTC.

The rearrangement uses TRBV5-6 and TRBJ1-6, with D possibly matching TRBD1 (5 bases). This CDR3 is built from 14 residues. Trimming took 3 bases from V and 9 from J, leaving 13 bases between them. CDR1 SGHDT and CDR2 YYEEEE come from the germline V gene. CDR3 amino acids: CASSSWGVGSPLHF. The CDR3 DNA sequence: TGTGCCAGCAGCTCCTGGGGGGTTGGTTCACCCCTCCACTTT.

This rearrangement joins TRBV7-9 to TRBJ2-1; perhaps TRBD1 as D (6 bases). Germline assignment: CDR1 SEHNR and CDR2 FQNEAQ (reference sequence). Between the trimmed V and J ends, which lost 1 base and 8 bases, there was a span of 12 bases. This CDR3 region has 14 residues. The CDR3 region is CASSLELGAYEQFF. The CDR3 DNA follows: TGTGCCAGCAGCTTAGAACTGGGGGCCTATGAGCAGTTCTTC.

The chain joins TRBV7-3 to TRBJ2-1; the match to TRBD2 covers 8 bases. Germline CDR1 is SGHTA and CDR2 is FQGTGA. Trimming at V came to 3 bases and at J to 6 bases, leaving 4 bases not matched to a gene. CDR3 length: 14 amino acids. The CDR3 DNA reads as TGTGCCAGCAGCTTGGCGGGGGGCTTCAATGAGCAGTTCTTC. It specifies CASSLAGGFNEQFF.

The genes are TRBV5-1 and TRBJ2-2; maybe TRBD1 (5 bases). The germline CDR1 and CDR2 sequences are SGHRS and YFSETQ. Between the trimmed V and J ends, which lost 2 bases and 0 bases, there was a span of 8 bases. This CDR3 has 15 amino acids. CDR3: CASSFQGPNTGELFF. CDR3 bases: TGCGCCAGCAGCTTTCAGGGTCCGAACACCGGGGAGCTGTTTTTT. Full variable domain (missing parts from reference TRBV5-1 and TRBJ2-2): KAGVTQTPRYLIKTRGQQVTLSCSPISGHRSVSWYQQTPGQGLQFLFEYFSETQRNKGNFPGRFSGRQFSNSRSEMNVSTLELGDSALYLCASSFQGPNTGELFFGEGSRLTVL.

CDR3 sequence (DNA): TGTGCCTGGAGCAGGGGGCCTGGAAACACCATATATTTT. Translated, it gives CAWSRGPGNTIYF. The chain couples TRBV30 to TRBJ1-3, with 8 nucleotides matching TRBD1. The length of the CDR3 is 13 residues. V lost 3 bases to trimming and J lost 2 bases; unmatched junction nucleotides: 0. Germline CDR1 GTSNPN, CDR2 SVGIG (reference sequence).

This clone showed up just once. This chain uses TRBV7-9 with TRBJ2-3; tentatively, D is TRBD2 (6 bases). There are 16 residues in the CDR3. The germline V gene has CDR1 SEHNR and CDR2 FQNEAQ (reference sequence). The V end lost 3 bases, the J end lost 1 base, and 14 bases lay between the germline ends. The CDR3 here is CASSLTLTGGTDTQYF. The CDR3 nucleotides read TGTGCCAGCAGCTTGACTCTAACGGGGGGCACAGATACGCAGTATTTT.

This clone is a singleton in its sample. V usage is TRBV13 and J usage is TRBJ2-7; weak D call: TRBD1 (6 bases). This CDR3 is built from 13 residues. Germline assignment: CDR1 PRHDT and CDR2 FYEKMQ (reference sequence). V dropped 2 bases and J dropped 5 bases, with 10 bases sitting between them. The CDR3 nucleotides read TGTGCCAGCAGCTTAAACCAGGGGAACGAGCAGTACTTC. It is translated as CASSLNQGNEQYF.